Listed below are T cell receptor beta chains from one sample, sequenced in a study of blood T cell repertoires in COVID-19. Measured with immunoSEQ multiplex PCR; TCRdb has only the in-frame clones, and not every one. Here the sample spans about 160,000 clones, 70% to 90% being singletons. The sample comprised peripheral blood. These receptor sequences come from a man aged 35 to 55 with acute or convalescent COVID-19. Both conserved end residues are part of each CDR3. Fields, in order: clone size, J gene, V gene, D gene, CDR3 DNA, CDR3 protein. A D gene is named only where the DNA matches it firmly. The size of a clone is reported for some rows only, either as once, few or many, or as a class for expanded clones.

.	TRBJ2-1	TRBV9	TRBD2	TGTGCCAGCAGCGTAGTTGGCGGGGGGGCCTCACATGAGCAGTTCTTC	CASSVVGGGASHEQFF
few	TRBJ1-5	TRBV7-2	.	TGTGCCAGCAGCACTGATAGGCAGGGGAGCAATCAGCCCCAGCATTTT	CASSTDRQGSNQPQHF
.	TRBJ1-5	TRBV28	.	TGTGCCAGCAGTTTAGTACACCCGCAACAGCCCCAGCATTTT	CASSLVHPQQPQHF
.	TRBJ1-5	TRBV5-1	TRBD1	TGCGCCAGCAGCTTGTACGGGACAGAGAGAGGACAGCCCCAGCATTTT	CASSLYGTERGQPQHF
.	TRBJ1-4	TRBV20-1	.	TGCAGTGCTAGTACGGCGCAGAGGGCTGAAAAACTGTTTTTT	CSASTAQRAEKLFF
.	TRBJ2-1	TRBV29-1	TRBD2	TGCAGCGTTGGCCGGGGGGGAGACAATGAGCAGTTCTTC	CSVGRGGDNEQFF
once	TRBJ2-3	TRBV2	.	TGTGCCAGTCAAGGGGGAGATACGCAGTATTTT	CASQGGDTQYF
.	TRBJ2-7	TRBV29-1	TRBD2	TGCAGCGTGATAGGGAGGGGAAACGAGCAGTACTTC	CSVIGRGNEQYF
.	TRBJ2-7	TRBV2	.	TGTGCCAGCAGTGTTACAGGCTCCTACGAGCAGTACTTC	CASSVTGSYEQYF
.	TRBJ1-3	TRBV5-6	.	TGTGCCAGCAGCTCAAAGCGGTACTCTGGAAACACCATATATTTT	CASSSKRYSGNTIYF
.	TRBJ1-2	TRBV7-2	.	TGTGCCAGCAGCTTAGCGCCAGGGATGTGGAATGGCTACACCTTC	CASSLAPGMWNGYTF
.	TRBJ2-3	TRBV5-1	.	TGCGCCAGCAGCTTGGGTAGCGGAGGCACAGATACGCAGTATTTT	CASSLGSGGTDTQYF
.	TRBJ2-3	TRBV5-1	TRBD2	TGCGCCAGCAGCCGAGAACGTTCAAACGGGGGGGCCGCAGATACGCAGTATTTT	CASSRERSNGGAADTQYF
.	TRBJ2-5	TRBV3-1/TRBV3-2	.	TGTGCCAGCAGCCAAGGTGGACAGAGAGAGACCCAGTACTTC	CASSQGGQRETQYF
.	TRBJ2-5	TRBV7-6	TRBD2	TGTGCCAGCAGCTCCCAAGCGGGGGGCCAAGAGACCCAGTACTTC	CASSSQAGGQETQYF
.	TRBJ1-3	TRBV6-5	.	TGTGCCAGCAGCTCGAGGGAGGTTGACACCATATATTTT	CASSSREVDTIYF
few	TRBJ1-2	TRBV5-8	TRBD1	TGTGCCAGCAGCCGAAGTTTGGGACAGTATGGCTACACCTTC	CASSRSLGQYGYTF
.	TRBJ2-5	TRBV7-2	.	TGTGCCAGCAGCTCCAGTCGACTCACCCAAGAGACCCAGTACTTC	CASSSSRLTQETQYF
few	TRBJ1-4	TRBV7-2	.	TGTGCCAGCAGCTTATCGGGGGATCCTAATGAAAAACTGTTTTTT	CASSLSGDPNEKLFF
once	TRBJ1-5	TRBV7-7	.	TGTGCTAGCAGCCGGGAGCTTAATCAGCCCCAGCATTTT	CASSRELNQPQHF
.	TRBJ2-3	TRBV7-9	TRBD2	TGTGCCAGCCAGTCGGGACTAGCGGGGGGGACAGATACGCAGTATTTT	CASQSGLAGGTDTQYF
.	TRBJ1-6	TRBV18	.	TGTGCCAGCTCAGCAGAGGATTCACCCCTCCACTTT	CASSAEDSPLHF
.	TRBJ1-6	TRBV3-1/TRBV3-2	TRBD1	TGTGCCAGCAGCCTCCGGACAGGGTCTTCACCCCTCCACTTT	CASSLRTGSSPLHF
.	TRBJ1-6	TRBV2	.	TGTGCCAGCAGTGACGAGACAGCATCCCGTTCACCCCTCCACTTT	CASSDETASRSPLHF
.	TRBJ1-5	TRBV18	.	TGTGCCAGCTCACCACCGGGGGCTCTGACGGGTGATCAGCCCCAGCATTTT	CASSPPGALTGDQPQHF
.	TRBJ1-4	TRBV6-5	.	TGTGCCAGCAGTAACGGGGGGGCAGGTGAAAAACTGTTTTTT	CASSNGGAGEKLFF
.	TRBJ2-7	TRBV5-6	.	TGTGCCAGCAGCCACGGTAGGGACGGACTATACGAGCAGTACTTC	CASSHGRDGLYEQYF